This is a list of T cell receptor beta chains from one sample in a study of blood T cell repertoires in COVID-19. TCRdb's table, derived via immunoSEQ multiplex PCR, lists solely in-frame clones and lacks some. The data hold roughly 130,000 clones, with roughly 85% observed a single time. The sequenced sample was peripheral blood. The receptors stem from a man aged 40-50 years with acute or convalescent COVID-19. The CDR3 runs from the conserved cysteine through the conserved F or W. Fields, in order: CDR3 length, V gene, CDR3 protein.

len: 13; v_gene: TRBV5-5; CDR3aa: CASSLEQNYGYTF
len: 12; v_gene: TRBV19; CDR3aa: CASNDRGYGYTF
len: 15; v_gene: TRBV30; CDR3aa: CADSGGLSLNTEAFF
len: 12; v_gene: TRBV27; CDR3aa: CASSYSSYEQYF
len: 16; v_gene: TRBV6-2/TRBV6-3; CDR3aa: CASSVPNGLDQETQYF
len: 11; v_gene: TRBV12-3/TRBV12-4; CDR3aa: CASSWDRRAFF
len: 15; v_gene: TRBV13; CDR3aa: CASSSTGRFDYGYTF
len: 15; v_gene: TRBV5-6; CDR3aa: CASSFDSPPEGKLFF
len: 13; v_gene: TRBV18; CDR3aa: CASSRPGLGEQYF
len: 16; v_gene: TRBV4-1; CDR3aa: CASTPRLAGGTYEQYF
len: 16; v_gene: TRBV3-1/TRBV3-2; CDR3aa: CASSQATSGGAKTQYF
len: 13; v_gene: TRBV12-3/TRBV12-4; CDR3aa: CASSLEGRHEQYF
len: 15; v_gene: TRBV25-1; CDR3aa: CASSEGTASNYGYTF